This is a list of T cell receptor beta chains from one sample in a study of tumor and adjacent non-tumor tissue in lung cancer. Using its own MiXCR run on the multiplex PCR reads, TCRdb lists one record per CDR3 protein. The sample carries about 75,000 distinct CDR3 sequences, less than 75% recorded once. The specimen sequenced was distant non-tumor lung tissue. These receptors all come from a woman aged 45-60 years with non-small cell lung cancer. CDR3s include the opening cysteine and the closing phenylalanine or tryptophan. D genes are given only for firm matches. Clone size is shown for a subset of rows, as once, few, many or a class of expanded clone.

NA	TRBD1	15	TRBV11-2	TRBJ2-7	TGTTCTAGCAGCTTCGGGACAGGGGTTACATACGAGCAGTACTTC	CSSSFGTGVTYEQYF
NA	TRBD2	13	TRBV20-1	TRBJ2-3	TGCAATGCTATGACTAGCGACACAGATACACGGTATTTT	CNAMTSDTDTRYF
NA	TRBD1	15	TRBV6-6	TRBJ1-5	TGTGCCAGCAGTGAGACAGGGGGTTGGAATCAGCCCAAGCATTTT	CASSETGGWNQPKHF
few	NA	15	TRBV18	TRBJ2-3	TGTGCCAGCTCACTGACTAGTATTGGCACAGATACGCAGTATTTT	CASSLTSIGTDTQYF
NA	NA	14	TRBV4-1	TRBJ1-2	TGCGCCTGCAGCCAAGGAGGGGGGGACTATGGCTACACTTTC	CACSQGGGDYGYTF
NA	NA	14	TRBV18	TRBJ2-3	TGTGCCAGCTCACCACAAAAACGGATAGATATGCAGTATTTT	CASSPQKRIDMQYF
NA	TRBD2	15	TRBV5-4	TRBJ2-3	TGTGCCACCAGCCCACCGGGACTATACACAGATACGCAGTATTTT	CATSPPGLYTDTQYF
NA	TRBD2	18	TRBV11-2	TRBJ2-1	TGTGCCATCAGCTTACGATTAGCGGGGTCGAGCTCCTACAATGAGCAGTTTTTC	CAISLRLAGSSSYNEQFF
NA	NA	14	TRBV20-1	TRBJ1-1	TGCAGTGCTCTCGGCTGGGTAGTGAACACTGAAGCTTTCTTT	CSALGWVVNTEAFF
NA	NA	16	TRBV6-1	TRBJ2-2	TGTGCCAGCATGCGGTTTTCGACACTGGACACCGGGGAGCTGTTTTTC	CASMRFSTLDTGELFF
NA	NA	13	TRBV7-3	TRBJ2-3	TGTGCCAGCAGCCCAATGGGCCTAGGAAAACAGTATTTT	CASSPMGLGKQYF
many	NA	15	TRBV6-2/TRBV6-3	TRBJ2-1	TGTGCCAGCAGTTCGACACCAGGATCGTACAATGAGCAGTTCTTC	CASSSTPGSYNEQFF
NA	NA	15	TRBV20-1	TRBJ1-6	TGCAGTGCTAGAGGCCTAGACAGGCCGTATCCACCCATCCACTTT	CSARGLDRPYPPIHF
NA	NA	16	TRBV6-6	TRBJ1-2	TGTGCCAGCAGTTACTCACCACAGGTGGGACCCTATGGCTACACGTTC	CASSYSPQVGPYGYTF
few	NA	12	TRBV28	TRBJ2-7	TGTGCCAGCAGTTTGGTCAGGGACGGGCAGTACTTC	CASSLVRDGQYF
NA	NA	15	TRBV11-2	TRBJ2-7	TGTGCCAGCAGCTCATCTTCGAGTCCCTCCTACGAGCAGTATTTC	CASSSSSSPSYEQYF
NA	NA	17	TRBV20-1	TRBJ2-3	TGCATTGCTAGAGTGATAGTGGGCAGGGCTAGCACAGATACGCAGTATTTT	CIARVIVGRASTDTQYF
NA	NA	16	TRBV4-3	TRBJ2-2	TGCGCCAGCAGCCAAGCCGAGACGGTGAACACCGGGGAGCTGTTTTTT	CASSQAETVNTGELFF
NA	NA	13	TRBV10-3	TRBJ1-2	TGTGCCGCCAATCAGGACCGAAATTATGGCTACATATTC	CAANQDRNYGYIF
NA	TRBD2	15	TRBV11-2	TRBJ2-1	TGTGCCAGCAGCCGGATGATACTAGCGGACAATGAGCGGTTCTTC	CASSRMILADNERFF
NA	TRBD2	17	TRBV24-1	TRBJ2-2	TGTGTCACCAGTGATTTGCCTAGCGGGGGAGGGACCGGGGAACTGTTTTTT	CVTSDLPSGGGTGELFF
NA	NA	13	TRBV7-2	TRBJ2-1	TGTGCCAGCAGCTTAGCGGGGCGGGACAGCCTATTCTTC	CASSLAGRDSLFF
once	NA	14	TRBV28	TRBJ2-2	TGTACCAGCAGCCAATCGGATTATACCGGGGAGCTGTTTTTT	CTSSQSDYTGELFF
NA	TRBD2	15	TRBV10-3	TRBJ2-5	TGTGTCGTCAGTGAGGGAGGAGCGGGATCGGAGACCCAGTACTTC	CVVSEGGAGSETQYF
NA	NA	16	TRBV11-2	TRBJ2-1	TGTGCCAACAGCTTACCCGAGGGTGGTGGGTCCAATGAGCAGTTCTTC	CANSLPEGGGSNEQFF
NA	NA	17	TRBV6-5	TRBJ2-5	TGTGCCAGCATCGGCCCCCTGGGAGAGGGGTATCGAGAGACCCAGTATTTC	CASIGPLGEGYRETQYF
NA	TRBD1	14	TRBV7-2	TRBJ2-7	TGTGCCAGCAGCCGGGACAGGAGCTCCTACGAGCAGTACTTC	CASSRDRSSYEQYF
NA	NA	14	TRBV12-3/TRBV12-4	TRBJ2-2	TGTGCCAGTAGCACGACATGGGTTGCCGGGGAGCTGTTTTTT	CASSTTWVAGELFF
many	NA	19	TRBV20-1	TRBJ2-5	TGCAGTGCTAGCCCTTCTTCCGGCCTACTACATGTCCTAAGAAGGACCCAGTACTTC	CSASPSSGLLHVLRRTQYF
NA	TRBD1	14	TRBV6-2/TRBV6-3	TRBJ1-2	TGTGCCAGCGGCCGCGGACAGGAGCAGGATGGTTACACCTTC	CASGRGQEQDGYTF
NA	TRBD1	15	TRBV6-6	TRBJ1-2	TGTGCCAGGAGTTACTCGCCGCAGGGGGTTCTTGGCTACACCTTC	CARSYSPQGVLGYTF
once	NA	14	TRBV11-2	TRBJ1-6	TGTGCCAGCAGCTTAACCGTTTATAGTTTACCCCTCCACTTT	CASSLTVYSLPLHF